One and the same sample provided the 7 T cell receptor beta chains below, sequenced in a study of identical twins. TCRdb re-analysed the 5' RACE reads in MiXCR, keeping a single row per CDR3 protein. The data show 550,000 to 800,000 distinct CDR3 sequences, with under 8.5% seen just once and 1.6% held by the top ten. The sample was also reused in another study, on yellow fever vaccine responses in identical twins.

The sequencing sample was made of PBMCs. Receptors were obtained from a woman aged 18-30 years in good health.

This clonotype came up many times. The chain is built from TRBV3-1 and TRBJ2-1; D not certain. Per germline, CDR1 LGHDT and CDR2 YNNKEL (reference sequence). V lost 5 bases and J 3 bases, leaving 5 bases between the germline ends. CDR3 length: 12 amino acids. The CDR3 region is CASSFIYNEQFF. CDR3 coding DNA: TGTGCCAGCAGCTTTATCTACAATGAGCAGTTCTTC.

This clonotype was picked up a small number of times. The CDR3 nucleotides are TGTGCCAGCTCACCAGCGCTCAGTTCACCCCTCCACTTT. Protein: CASSPALSSPLHF. This chain links TRBV18 with TRBJ1-6; D remains ambiguous. Trimming took off 2 bases at V and 9 bases at J, with 8 bases between the two ends. The CDR3 runs to 13 residues. Looked up from germline, CDR1 is KGHSH and CDR2 is LQKENI.

The chain is built from TRBV10-2 and TRBJ2-7; D not certain. The CDR3 runs 13 residues. Trimming removed 0 bases at V and 5 bases at J, with 8 bases between. Germline CDR1 reads WSHSY; CDR2 reads SAAADI. The CDR3 sequence is CASSESIFDEQYF. In nucleotides, the CDR3 is TGCGCCAGCAGTGAGTCGATATTCGACGAGCAGTACTTC.

The chain employs TRBV12-3 or TRBV12-4 and TRBJ2-5, with 7 nucleotides matching TRBD2. This CDR3 spans 15 amino acids. J gave up 4 bases and V 3 bases, and 8 bases lay outside the gene matches. The CDR3: CASSLEGRAVETQYF. In DNA, the CDR3 is TGTGCCAGCAGTTTGGAGGGGAGGGCCGTAGAGACCCAGTACTTC.

The V and J genes are TRBV2 and TRBJ2-1, with D possibly being TRBD1 (6 bases). Trimming pared 6 bases from V and 0 bases from J, leaving 15 bases between. This CDR3 has 16 residues. The germline V gene has CDR1 SNHLY and CDR2 FYNNEI. DNA for the CDR3: TGTGCCAGCAGGAGCCTGGGGGCGACCTCCTACAATGAGCAGTTCTTC. Its protein product is CASRSLGATSYNEQFF.

The rearrangement uses TRBV20-1 and TRBJ1-4; 7 bases map to TRBD1. This CDR3 has 13 residues. Germline CDR1 and CDR2: DFQATT and SNEGSKA (reference sequence). The V gene end was trimmed by 2 bases and the J gene end by 11 bases; junction bases not matched to a gene: 8. CDR3: CSARWEGGGKLFF. The CDR3 DNA follows: TGCAGTGCTAGATGGGAAGGGGGCGGGAAACTGTTTTTT.

This clonotype was counted a few times. The rearrangement links TRBV15 to TRBJ2-1; TRBD1 agrees at 9 bases. J lost 4 bases, V lost 5 bases, and 6 bases had no gene match. From germline, CDR1 is LNHNV and CDR2 YYDKDF (reference sequence). CDR3 length equals 15 residues. This CDR3 reads CATSPGTGPYNEQFF. DNA of the CDR3: TGTGCCACCAGCCCTGGGACAGGGCCATACAATGAGCAGTTCTTC.